The sample holds one count of the clone carrying this T cell receptor (beta chain). Stated time point: pre-sensitization, week 0. Sample treatment: therapeutic diphenylcyclopropenone sensitization with weekly scalp DPC. These data belong to a study of human T cells and chemical hapten exposure. Study as a whole: Patches with 0.01% DPC went on the upper back, and the tests were read at 6 days.

Library preparation tagged each individual cDNA molecule with a unique molecular identifier. How the authors handled the data: Samples held a median of around 100,000 TCRs, range about 23,224–700,000. From the RACE reads, TCRdb called clonotypes with MiXCR, one entry per CDR3 protein. What appears here as the V and J calls and clone size reflects TCRdb's work, not the paper's. This table holds 95,000 to 100,000 distinct CDR3 sequences, 9.5% to 14% found once. This CDR3 spans 16 amino acids. The germline V gene encodes CDR1 LNHDA and CDR2 SQIVND (reference sequence). Trimming cost V 3 bases and J 0 bases, with 12 bases left between them.

The material was whole blood, obtained in connection with sensitization to the hapten diphenylcyclopropenone (DPC). The sequence derives from a woman aged 55-70 years with alopecia areata. Some clones in this sample may be carry-over from other donors' samples. J is TRBJ1-5 and V is TRBV19, with unresolved D. This CDR3 is CASSIATANSNQPQHF. As DNA, the CDR3 is TGTGCCAGTAGTATTGCTACAGCAAATAGCAATCAGCCCCAGCATTTT.